The present entry profiles one T cell receptor (beta chain) with its context. This clonotype is categorized as medium-sized (0.01 to 0.1%). Its antigen has not been determined. No qualities accompany the bases; no much larger clone lies one base away. TCRdb names NextSeq 500 as the instrument used. TCR libraries were prepared from around 15 ng of total RNA with the QIAseq Immune Repertoire RNA Library Kit, Human TCR Panel. TCR libraries were sequenced on an Illumina NextSeq with a Mid Output V2 kit, using asymmetric 261x41 paired-end reads. Each TCR library was diluted to about 4 nM, after which the TCR libraries were pooled, denatured and loaded at 0.95 to 1 pM. In the paper's pipeline: TCR FASTQ files were processed in the QIAGEN GeneGlobe Data Analysis Center, with downstream analysis in R 3.5.2. Clonality was calculated as one minus Shannon entropy normalized by the log of the number of unique productive sequences. Within each subset, Fisher exact tests at 5% FDR identified TRA or TRB clonotypes differing in abundance between baseline and M1. Clonotypes with differential abundance were classified as emerging, expanding, contracting or non-expanding/contracting. Repertoire overlap between patients was measured with Morisita's overlap index. TCRdb cleaned the public reads at Q25 with fastp, built clones with MiXCR and kept in-frame beta chains. CDR3 protein duplicates are merged, each entry listing the most common genes and DNA. These V and J calls originate from TCRdb's pipeline instead of the authors' own analysis. The sample data list 700 to 850 distinct CDR3 sequences, and under 8.5% of these were observed just once. The ten largest clones capture approximately 30% of the sample.

Using a BD FACSAria II cell sorter, four subsets defined by PD-1 and/or TIGIT were sorted from live CD3+CD8+TCRalphabeta+ cells. To characterize how relevant each subset is to anti-PD-1 therapy response, circulating CD8 T cells were sorted into four subsets based on PD-1 and TIGIT expression. From each sorted CD8 T-cell subset, both TCR alpha and TCR beta chains were sequenced. Peripheral blood was drawn before the first anti-PD-1 injection and after two and four injections. PBMCs were immediately isolated by Ficoll gradient centrifugation. Until use, PBMCs were kept cryopreserved in liquid nitrogen in RPMI containing approximately 20% FCS and about 10% DMSO. After thawing, PBMCs were stained with a viability dye and with antibodies against CD3, CD8alpha, TCRalphabeta, PD-1 and TIGIT. Total RNA was extracted with the RNeasy Kit, and a RIN above 7 was reached by every sample. The sample originates from a study of circulating CD8 cells and anti-PD-1 response in melanoma (dated by TCRdb to about 2020). Background for the entire study: Nivolumab was given to patients intravenously at 3 mg/kg every 2 weeks. Of the 13 patients in the melanoma cohort, seven received anti-PD-1 as first-line therapy and six had prior targeted therapy or immunotherapy. On on-treatment samples, PD-1 was detected using a biotinylated anti-human IgG4 antibody. The TCR repertoire analysis included about eleven melanoma patients, of whom 7 were non-responders and 4 were responders. Responders were defined as patients showing complete or partial responses, and non-responders as patients showing stable or progressive disease (RECIST v1.1).

Trimming at the junction amounts to 11 bases on V and 1 base on J, and the germline ends lie 12 bases apart. The germline V gene specifies MDHEN as CDR1 and SYDVKM as CDR2. The CDR3, from cysteine to phenylalanine, totals 12 residues. The only DNA kept is the CDR3, 36 bases in frame from the first base. General findings and caveats noted by the study authors: Because material was limited, experiments were generally done without replicates. Tumor material was not accessible, so tumor reactivity was assessed by peptide assays on expanded sorted subsets instead. Repertoires were largely private between subsets, with under 7.5% of TRB clonotypes shared at M1; sharing was highest between DPOS and TIGIT. Both treatment-naive and previously treated patients were included in the cohort, and this mixing was noted by the authors as something that could influence results. The DNEG repertoire was the most diverse; PD-1 and DPOS showed similar, higher clonality, and TIGIT repertoires were the least diverse. Only baseline and M1 samples, drawn from a small cohort with few responders, went into the published TCR repertoire comparisons.

This specimen consisted of CD8+ T cells from PBMCs, obtained at baseline or after one month of anti-PD-1 therapy (not recorded which). The chain links TRBV28 with TRBJ2-7, with a weak D call of TRBD2 (6 bases match). The clonotype originates from a human donor with melanoma. The encoded CDR3 is CAVGRESYEQYF. The DNA reads TGTGCCGTCGGGCGGGAATCCTACGAGCAGTACTTC.